This note documents a single T cell receptor (beta chain) sequence. Germline values: CDR1 MNHEY, CDR2 SVGAGI. With 10 bases clipped from V and 6 bases from J, the junction kept 13 bases outside the gene matches. CDR3 length: 14 amino acids. Blood PBMC samples: pre-vaccination, two weeks post third vaccination, and at tumor progression. This record belongs to a study of glioma-infiltrating T cells after dendritic cell vaccination. Background on the study: At biweekly intervals, patients got three intradermal dendritic cell vaccine injections.

Method: immunoSEQ multiplex PCR; TCRdb's copy keeps in-frame clones and lacks some. This table holds about 92,000 clones, just over 85% found once. This chain joins TRBV6-5 and TRBJ1-2; 8 nucleotides agree with TRBD1. The TCR was taken from a human donor with glioblastoma. This sample comprised blood, obtained before dendritic cell vaccination. CDR3 sequence: CAIKPGGRGNGYTF. In nucleotides, the CDR3 is TGTGCCATAAAACCAGGGGGCCGCGGGAATGGCTACACCTTC.